These T cell receptor beta chains were read from a single sample in a study of shared clonotypes between healthy human individuals. Method: immunoSEQ multiplex PCR; TCRdb's copy keeps in-frame clones and lacks some. The sample records about 700,000 clones, under 95% being singletons. Sequencing was carried out using naive CD8+ T cells sorted from blood. The receptor set was obtained from a man aged 30 to 45 in good health. Both conserved end residues are part of each CDR3. The D gene is left open where the match is weak. Some rows have no size entry. The others give once, few or many, or a class for an expanded clone.

j_gene | abundance | d_gene | v_gene | CDR3aa | CDR3nt
TRBJ2-7 | NA | NA | TRBV21-1 | CASSKAGHPSYEQYF | TGTGCCAGCAGCAAAGCTGGGCACCCAAGCTACGAGCAGTACTTC
TRBJ1-1 | NA | NA | TRBV4-1 | CASSLTIADTEAFF | TGCGCCAGCAGCCTAACTATCGCCGACACTGAAGCTTTCTTT
TRBJ1-4 | NA | NA | TRBV7-6 | CASSGRLTGSSEKLFF | TGTGCCAGCAGCGGCCGGCTAACAGGGTCGAGTGAAAAACTGTTTTTT
TRBJ2-7 | NA | NA | TRBV27 | CASSLSVGRVEQYF | TGTGCCAGCAGTTTATCGGTAGGGAGAGTCGAGCAGTACTTC
TRBJ1-2 | NA | NA | TRBV29-1 | CSVVFDGGYTF | TGCAGCGTTGTGTTTGATGGTGGCTACACCTTC
TRBJ1-1 | NA | NA | TRBV19 | CASSQGPGLWGAEAFF | TGTGCCAGTAGTCAAGGTCCCGGGCTTTGGGGCGCTGAAGCTTTCTTT
TRBJ2-1 | NA | TRBD1 | TRBV19 | CASSQQGYNEQFF | TGTGCCAGTAGTCAACAGGGGTACAATGAGCAGTTCTTC
TRBJ2-7 | NA | TRBD1 | TRBV4-1 | CASSQDRQGYYEQYF | TGCGCCAGCAGCCAAGATCGACAGGGGTACTACGAGCAGTACTTC
TRBJ2-5 | once | TRBD1 | TRBV29-1 | CSVMDRDETQYF | TGCAGCGTTATGGACAGGGATGAGACCCAGTACTTC
TRBJ2-7 | NA | NA | TRBV4-1 | CASSQGVSYEQYF | TGCGCCAGCAGCCAGGGGGTGAGCTACGAGCAGTACTTC
TRBJ2-1 | NA | TRBD1 | TRBV11-2 | CASSLTGGAYNEQFF | TGTGCCAGCAGCTTAACAGGGGGCGCGTACAATGAGCAGTTCTTC
TRBJ2-7 | few | TRBD2 | TRBV10-3 | CAISPSGSEQYF | TGTGCCATCAGCCCTAGCGGGAGCGAGCAGTACTTC
TRBJ2-3 | NA | TRBD2 | TRBV19 | CASSIAGRSTDTQYF | TGTGCCAGTAGTATTGCCGGGAGGAGCACAGATACGCAGTATTTT
TRBJ2-7 | NA | NA | TRBV19 | CASSMGPGRYEQYF | TGTGCCAGTAGTATGGGGCCGGGCAGATACGAGCAGTACTTC
TRBJ2-1 | NA | NA | TRBV19 | CAKPQRSSYNEQFF | TGTGCCAAACCGCAGAGGAGCTCCTACAATGAGCAGTTCTTC
TRBJ2-7 | NA | NA | TRBV7-9 | CASSLRRDYEQYF | TGTGCCAGCAGCTTGCGCCGGGACTACGAGCAGTACTTC
TRBJ2-7 | many | NA | TRBV5-1 | CASSYTGPYEQYF | TGCGCCAGCAGCTATACAGGGCCCTACGAGCAGTACTTC
TRBJ2-6 | once | TRBD2 | TRBV28 | CASSQSTSGRAQGANVLTF | TGTGCCAGCAGTCAATCTACTAGCGGGAGGGCCCAAGGGGCCAACGTCCTGACTTTC
TRBJ2-7 | NA | NA | TRBV28 | CASSLVASYEQYF | TGTGCCAGCAGTTTAGTAGCTTCCTACGAGCAGTACTTC
TRBJ2-2 | NA | NA | TRBV4-1 | CASSQGQANTGELFF | TGCGCCAGCAGCCAGGGACAAGCGAACACCGGGGAGCTGTTTTTT
TRBJ1-1 | NA | NA | TRBV27 | CASSLHANTEAFF | TGTGCCAGCAGTTTACACGCGAACACTGAAGCTTTCTTT
TRBJ2-3 | NA | TRBD1 | TRBV11-3 | CASIIPGGPTDTQYF | TGTGCCAGCATCATCCCAGGGGGCCCCACAGATACGCAGTATTTT
TRBJ2-7 | few | TRBD1 | TRBV4-1 | CASSLRTGSYEQYF | TGCGCCAGCAGCCTAAGGACAGGCTCCTACGAGCAGTACTTC
TRBJ2-7 | NA | NA | TRBV27 | CASSLSPPRGYEQYF | TGTGCCAGCAGTTTATCTCCCCCCAGGGGCTACGAGCAGTACTTC